Following are 25 T cell receptor beta chains from one sample sequenced in a study of patients and donors after allogeneic stem cell transplantation. TCRdb analysed the RT-PCR reads with MiXCR anew, one entry per CDR3 protein. This sample has about 40,000 distinct CDR3 sequences; 30% to 40% occur once, and the top ten carry roughly 70%. Sequencing was done on a sample of blood, either unsorted or a sorted T cell fraction (not recorded which). These receptors were taken from a human donor who was either an allogeneic HSCT recipient or a stem cell or donor lymphocyte infusion donor (not recorded which). It is not recorded whose cells these are; they may come from a transplant donor.

This clonotype was recorded a few times. This rearrangement joins TRBV27 to TRBJ1-5, with unresolved D. Germline loops: CDR1 MNHEY, CDR2 SMNVEV (reference sequence). The V gene lost 8 bases and the J gene lost 4 bases, with 3 bases spanning the gap. This CDR3 is built from 10 residues. CDR3 nucleotides: TGTGCCAGCCCTAATCAGCCCCAGCATTTT. Amino acid sequence: CASPNQPQHF.

V and J are TRBV24-1 and TRBJ1-1; 9 nucleotides line up with TRBD1. From germline, CDR1 is KGHDR and CDR2 SFDVKD. The CDR3 consists of 14 residues. J lost 11 bases, V lost 4 bases, and 10 bases had no gene match. The CDR3 DNA reads TGTGCCACCAGTGAAACAGGGGGCTCGGGAAAGGCTTTCTTT. Translated, it gives CATSETGGSGKAFF.

This chain links TRBV4-1 with TRBJ2-7, with 7 positions matching TRBD1. Looked up from germline, CDR1 is MGHRA and CDR2 is YSYEKL. V lost 4 bases and J lost 1; bases outside the gene matches: 4. The CDR3 loop spans 14 amino acids. Here the CDR3 DNA reads TGCGCCAGCAGCCGCCTGGACAGGTCCTACGAGCAGTACTTC. Amino acids: CASSRLDRSYEQYF.

This chain connects TRBV29-1 to TRBJ1-1; 8 nucleotides line up with TRBD1. This CDR3 has 14 amino acids. From germline, CDR1 is SQVTM and CDR2 ANQGSEA. V was pared by 8 bases and J by 3 bases, with 11 bases of the junction left unmatched. The CDR3 DNA sequence: TGCAGCCTAAACAGGGGGACGGGGTACACTGAAGCTTTCTTT. Protein sequence: CSLNRGTGYTEAFF.

This clonotype was detected a few times. The rearrangement links TRBV4-3 to TRBJ2-7, with a tentative D call TRBD1 (6 bases). In germline, CDR1 is LGHNA, CDR2 YSLEER. This CDR3 comprises 13 residues. The chain's CDR3 is CASSQELGQRIQV. CDR3 DNA: TGCGCCAGCAGCCAAGAACTCGGACAGAGAATCCAGGTC.

This chain uses TRBV29-1 with TRBJ1-5; D ambiguous. CDR1 SQVTM and CDR2 ANQGSEA come from the germline V gene. V was clipped by 5 bases and J by 0 bases, with 11 bases between them. The CDR3 totals 14 residues. CDR3 amino acids: CSVRGPNSNQPQHF. The CDR3 DNA is TGCAGCGTTCGAGGGCCTAATAGCAATCAGCCCCAGCATTTT.

This clonotype occurred a few times. V usage is TRBV6-1 and J usage is TRBJ2-5; unclear D gene. V lost 2 bases, J lost 12 bases, and 22 bases lay in between. Germline V gene lookup returns CDR1 MNHNS and CDR2 SASEGT. The CDR3 totals 15 residues. CDR3 bases: TGTGCCAGCAGTGAAAATCTTGGGGATGGTGCATATAAGTACTTC. This gives the protein CASSENLGDGAYKYF.

This clonotype came up many times. This rearrangement joins TRBV13 to TRBJ1-1; TRBD1 might be the D (5 bases). V gave up 5 bases and J gave up 5 bases, with 9 bases separating them. This CDR3 is 12 amino acids long. Per germline, CDR1 PRHDT and CDR2 FYEKMQ (reference sequence). CDR3 DNA sequence: TGTGCCAGCAGCGCGGGGGGGACTGAAGCTTTCTTT. Translating it yields CASSAGGTEAFF.

The V call is TRBV13, the J call TRBJ2-7; 7 positions agree with TRBD2. The CDR3 covers 13 residues. The V gene's germline CDR1 is PRHDT and CDR2 FYEKMQ (reference sequence). Trimming at V came to 5 bases and at J to 2 bases, leaving 3 bases not matched to a gene. The CDR3 DNA reads as TGTGCCAGCAGCCCTAGCGGCCCCTACGAGCAGTACTTC. Amino acids: CASSPSGPYEQYF.

The chain couples TRBV12-3 or TRBV12-4 to TRBJ1-2; no clear D gene. The CDR3 sequence is 12 residues long. V lost 5 bases to trimming and J lost 0 bases, with 4 bases between them. The CDR3 nucleotides read TGTGCCAGCAGTCCCACTAACTATGGCTACACCTTC. The encoded protein is CASSPTNYGYTF.

This clonotype was recorded once. The chain recombines TRBV7-9 with TRBJ2-2; D is unclear. V was trimmed by 2 bases and J by 0 bases, leaving 10 bases between them. CDR1 is SEHNR and CDR2 is FQNEAQ in the germline V gene (reference sequence). This CDR3 is 16 amino acids long. In DNA form, the CDR3 reads TGTGCCAGCAGCTTAAGTTCTCCAGCGAACACCGGGGAGCTGTTTTTT. Amino acids: CASSLSSPANTGELFF.

The chain recombines TRBV15 with TRBJ2-7, with D uncertain. V lost 0 bases and J 0 bases, leaving 9 bases between the germline ends. CDR3 length: 15 residues. Germline assignment: CDR1 LNHNV and CDR2 YYDKDF (reference sequence). In DNA, the CDR3 is TGTGCCACCAGCAGAGATCGTCGATCCTCCTACGAGCAGTACTTC. Translating gives CATSRDRRSSYEQYF. Variable domain in full (rest from reference TRBV15 and TRBJ2-7): DAMVIQNPRYQVTQFGKPVTLSCSQTLNHNVMYWYQQKSSQAPKLLFHYYDKDFNNEADTPDNFQSRRPNTSFCFLDIRSPGLGDTAMYLCATSRDRRSSYEQYFGPGTRLTVT.

The chain couples TRBV9 to TRBJ2-1; the match to TRBD1 covers 10 bases. The CDR3 has 18 amino acids. Per germline, CDR1 SGDLS and CDR2 YYNGEE. With V trimmed by 4 bases and J by 2 bases, 12 bases remained unmatched. CDR3 protein: CASSPRNSDRGTYNEQFF. The CDR3 DNA reads as TGTGCCAGCAGCCCCAGAAACTCGGACAGGGGGACCTACAATGAGCAGTTCTTC.

In this sample, this clonotype turned up many times. The rearrangement links TRBV20-1 to TRBJ1-6; the D is unclear. CDR1 and CDR2 (germline): DFQATT, SNEGSKA (reference sequence). V was clipped by 0 bases and J by 6 bases, with 15 bases between them. CDR3 length: 16 amino acids. CDR3 amino acids: CSARDTGPEGNSPLHF. The CDR3, as DNA: TGCAGTGCTAGAGACACCGGGCCTGAGGGTAATTCACCCCTCCACTTT.

The V gene is TRBV20-1, the J gene TRBJ1-6; 8 nucleotides align to TRBD1. This CDR3 spans 15 amino acids. CDR1 is DFQATT and CDR2 is SNEGSKA in the germline V gene (reference sequence). Germline trimming cut 6 bases from V and 7 bases from J; bases unmatched to any gene: 11. The DNA of the CDR3 is TGCAGTGCGCGGTCTGACAGGGGCATAAATTCACCCCTCCACTTT. This encodes CSARSDRGINSPLHF.

V and J are TRBV6-1 and TRBJ1-6; 7 bases map to TRBD1. J gave up 10 bases and V 2 bases, and 5 bases lay outside the gene matches. CDR3 length equals 14 residues. Germline V gene lookup returns CDR1 MNHNS and CDR2 SASEGT. DNA for the CDR3: TGTGCCAGCAGTGAATTTGACAGGGCCTCACCCCTCCACTTT. Translating gives CASSEFDRASPLHF.

The rearrangement joins TRBV29-1 to TRBJ1-4; possible D gene TRBD1, 6 bases. This CDR3 comprises 13 residues. The V gene's germline CDR1 is SQVTM and CDR2 ANQGSEA. Trimming removed 3 bases at V and 8 bases at J, with 13 bases between. The CDR3 protein is CSVEFRGREKLFF. For the CDR3, the DNA is TGCAGCGTTGAGTTCAGGGGAAGGGAAAAACTGTTTTTT.

The chain has TRBV5-1 and TRBJ2-7; D gene ambiguous. Per germline, CDR1 SGHRS and CDR2 YFSETQ. The V gene lost 0 bases and the J gene lost 4 bases, with 5 bases spanning the gap. This CDR3 contains 12 residues. For the CDR3, the DNA is TGCGCCAGCAGCTTGGGAGGTTACGAGCAGTACTTC. It yields the protein CASSLGGYEQYF.

The chain couples TRBV5-4 to TRBJ1-4; D unresolved. The CDR3 has 13 amino acids. CDR1 is SGHNT and CDR2 is YYREEE in the germline V gene (reference sequence). V was trimmed by 2 bases and J by 4 bases, leaving 6 bases between them. The CDR3, as DNA: TGTGCCAGCAGCTTTGGTTTTAATGAAAAACTGTTTTTT. This translates into CASSFGFNEKLFF.

The chain is built from TRBV18 and TRBJ2-7, with D perhaps matching TRBD2 (6 bases). The CDR3 is 11 amino acids. Trimming cost V 6 bases and J 6 bases, with 9 bases left between them. CDR1 is KGHSH and CDR2 is LQKENI in the germline V gene. The CDR3: CASSPAGEQYF. The CDR3 nucleotides read TGTGCCAGCTCGCCAGCGGGCGAGCAGTACTTC.

The rearrangement uses TRBV10-3 and TRBJ2-3, with a weak D call TRBD2 (5 bases). V lost 6 bases and J lost 2, with 12 bases in between. CDR3 length: 14 amino acids. The germline V gene encodes CDR1 ENHRY and CDR2 SYGVKD. CDR3: CAISLGLLTDTQYF. CDR3 in DNA: TGTGCCATCAGCCTCGGACTTCTCACAGATACGCAGTATTTT.

The chain has TRBV9 and TRBJ2-3; possible D gene TRBD1, 6 bases. Trimming left V 6 bases short and J 2 bases short, with 19 bases between. Germline V gene sequence: CDR1 SGDLS, CDR2 YYNGEE. The CDR3 runs 16 residues. CDR3 DNA sequence: TGTGCCAGCACCAGGGCAGGGGCGAGAATCACAGATACGCAGTATTTT. Translated, it gives CASTRAGARITDTQYF.

V is TRBV20-1 and J is TRBJ2-1; 13 bases are shared with TRBD2. CDR1 and CDR2 from the germline V gene are DFQATT and SNEGSKA (reference sequence). J lost 0 bases, V lost 6 bases, and 5 bases had no gene match. The CDR3 is made up of 16 amino acids. The CDR3 reads CSATGLAGSSYNEQFF. The CDR3 nucleotides are TGCAGTGCCACGGGACTAGCGGGAAGCTCCTACAATGAGCAGTTCTTC.

The sample holds one count of this clonotype. The DNA is omitted, as the CDR3 cannot be located on it reliably, and the CDR3 follows TCRdb's listing. The V and J genes are TRBV5-5 and TRBJ2-2; the table's D call, TRBD1, has no DNA check behind it. Germline assignment: CDR1 SGHKS and CDR2 YYEKEE (reference sequence). With termini counted, the CDR3 has 16 amino acids. CDR3 sequence reads: CASSLGTGGTPGSCFF.

The sample holds many counts of this clonotype. This chain joins TRBV7-2 and TRBJ1-2; 8 bases match TRBD1. Germline lookup yields CDR1 SGHTA and CDR2 FQGNSA. This CDR3 contains 14 residues. The V and J ends lost 1 base and 6 bases, in that order; junction bases with no gene match: 4. The CDR3: CASSLGTGRNGYTF. The CDR3, as DNA: TGTGCCAGCAGCTTAGGGACAGGGCGGAATGGCTACACCTTC.